This T cell receptor (beta chain) was found in a study of response to subunit inactivated influenza vaccine. A single record per CDR3 protein comes from TCRdb applying MiXCR to the RT-PCR reads. Here the sample spans about 300,000 distinct CDR3 sequences, over 20% being singletons. Trimming pared 8 bases from V and 5 bases from J, leaving 13 bases between. The germline V gene encodes CDR1 LGHDT and CDR2 YNNKEL (reference sequence). CDR3 length equals 13 residues. This clonotype was seen a few times. The antigen is undetermined. General study points: The authors put forward the suggestion that each seasonal influenza vaccination may bring in only a limited number of new T cells.

The chain links TRBV3-1 to TRBJ2-1; maybe TRBD2 (7 bases). This clonotype was obtained from a man between 50 and 70 years old who received an inactivated influenza vaccine. The material was PBMCs from blood, obtained approximately 20 months after vaccination. Written as DNA, the CDR3 is TGTGCCAGCTCGAGGGGGGGTCACAATGAGCAGTTCTTC. This sequence encodes CASSRGGHNEQFF.